Sequencing of this TCR beta chain was carried out in a study of shared clonotypes between healthy human individuals. General study points: Among donors, sharing of clonotypes was expected to be affected by sequencing depth.

This CDR3 is 17 amino acids long. V lost 4 bases and J lost 1, with 19 bases in between. Germline loops: CDR1 SGHNT, CDR2 YYREEE (reference sequence). Concerning this clone: Its cognate antigen is unknown.

Assay runs were performed at deep level. When replicate PCRs were run on sorted subsets, they used 200 to 250 ng DNA, about 31,000 T cell genomes. Profiling relied on immunoSEQ multiplex PCR, and the TCRdb table lists in-frame clones only, not all of them. This table has approximately 2.4 million clones, around 95% appearing once. The TCR was taken from a man younger than 35 in good health. Specimen: naive CD4+ T cells sorted from blood. Subset described: CD45RA+ positively selected. The chain recombines TRBV5-4 with TRBJ2-3; tentatively, D is TRBD2 (6 bases). CDR3: CASSPRDSPSGTDTQYF. CDR3 bases: TGTGCCAGCAGCCCCCGGGACTCCCCCTCAGGCACAGATACGCAGTATTTT.